These 17 T cell receptor beta chains originate from one sample sequenced in a study of PD-L1 blockade in urothelial cancer. Clones were read by immunoSEQ multiplex PCR, and TCRdb kept only the in-frame ones, dropping some. The sample has about 51,000 clones, approximately 83% seen once. The sequencing used PBMCs, collected around atezolizumab (anti-PD-L1) treatment. Receptors were obtained from a man in his 60s with urothelial cancer.

This rearrangement joins TRBV29-1 to TRBJ2-3; 8 bases agree with TRBD1. Germline V gene data show CDR1 as SQVTM and CDR2 as ANQGSEA. The CDR3 has 14 amino acids. J gave up 3 bases and V 2 bases, and 4 bases lay outside the gene matches. CDR3 bases: TGCAGCGTTGAAAGGGACAGGAGTACAGATACGCAGTATTTT. Encoded protein: CSVERDRSTDTQYF.

This chain links TRBV5-8 with TRBJ1-4; 7 nucleotides match TRBD1. CDR3 size: 14 residues. CDR1 and CDR2 from the germline V gene are SGHTS and YDEGEE. The ends lost 4 bases at V and 6 bases at J; junction bases unmatched: 6. The CDR3 protein is CASSAGQSHEKLFF. For the CDR3, the DNA is TGTGCCAGCAGCGCGGGACAGTCTCATGAAAAACTGTTTTTT.

This sequence joins TRBV4-1 and TRBJ2-5; D is unresolved. V was pared by 0 bases and J by 7 bases, with 9 bases between. Germline lookup yields CDR1 MGHRA and CDR2 YSYEKL. The length of the CDR3 is 13 residues. The CDR3 DNA is TGCGCCAGCAGCCAAGACCCCGTTATGACCCAGTACTTC. Its translation: CASSQDPVMTQYF.

The V and J genes are TRBV9 and TRBJ1-1, with D possibly matching TRBD1 (5 bases). V shed 0 bases and J shed 4 bases, with 16 bases lying between them. Germline assignment: CDR1 SGDLS and CDR2 YYNGEE. This CDR3 region has 16 residues. CDR3 coding DNA: TGTGCCAGCAGCGTAGAACAAGGGGTGACAGCCACTGAAGCTTTCTTT. It encodes CASSVEQGVTATEAFF.

The V call is TRBV10-3, the J call TRBJ2-1, with 9 nucleotides matching TRBD1. J was trimmed by 2 bases and V by 4 bases; bases with no gene match: 3. The CDR3 sequence is 15 residues long. Germline values: CDR1 ENHRY, CDR2 SYGVKD. The CDR3 DNA reads as TGTGCCATCAGTGGGACAGGGGTACCCTACAATGAGCAGTTCTTC. Amino acid sequence: CAISGTGVPYNEQFF.

This clone was found a few times. The V call is TRBV5-4, the J call TRBJ2-7, with 9 bases matching TRBD1. The CDR3 is 15 residues long. CDR1 and CDR2 (germline): SGHNT, YYREEE (reference sequence). The junction had 11 bases not matched to a gene; V was cut back by 5 bases and J by 5 bases. Here the CDR3 DNA reads TGTGCCAGCAGTTTTCCTCGGGACAGGGTTGACGAGCAGTACTTC. Translating it yields CASSFPRDRVDEQYF.

The genes are TRBV5-4 and TRBJ1-5; D remains unclear. CDR1 is SGHNT and CDR2 is YYREEE in the germline V gene (reference sequence). The CDR3 totals 13 residues. Trimming left V 3 bases short and J 5 bases short, with 9 bases between. As DNA, the CDR3 is TGTGCCAGCAGCTCGTCGGAGGATCAGCCCCAGCATTTT. It encodes CASSSSEDQPQHF.

The chain employs TRBV27 and TRBJ2-6; D gene ambiguous. Trimming stripped 5 bases from V and 4 bases from J, with 12 bases between. In germline, CDR1 is MNHEY, CDR2 SMNVEV (reference sequence). The CDR3 totals 15 residues. CDR3 in DNA: TGTGCCAGCAGTCCCGGTTCCGCGGGGGCCAACGTCCTGACTTTC. Its protein is CASSPGSAGANVLTF.

A remark on this clone: The sample has other DNA sequences that encode this CDR3 too. The gene calls are TRBV7-9 and TRBJ2-3, with D unclear. Germline V lookup: CDR1 SEHNR, CDR2 FQNEAQ (reference sequence). The CDR3 has 14 amino acids. The V end lost 2 bases, the J end lost 4 bases, and 10 bases lay between the germline ends. CDR3 DNA: TGTGCCAGCAGCTTATCGCAGTCAGCAGATACGCAGTATTTT. It translates to CASSLSQSADTQYF.

The chain joins TRBV11-2 to TRBJ2-7; D gene ambiguous. CDR1 is SGHAT, CDR2 FQNNGV, per germline. The germline V and J ends were trimmed by 5 bases and 3 bases, with 8 bases remaining between them. This CDR3 is built from 12 residues. The CDR3 here is CASSRIDYEQYF. In DNA form, the CDR3 reads TGTGCCAGCAGCCGAATAGACTACGAGCAGTACTTC.

The chain joins TRBV28 to TRBJ1-4; TRBD1 aligns across 8 bases. V lost 6 bases and J lost 8; bases outside the gene matches: 11. Germline values: CDR1 MDHEN, CDR2 SYDVKM. The CDR3 runs to 15 residues. The CDR3 DNA is TGTGCCAGCAGATTAGACAGGGGCGGCTTGGAAAAACTGTTTTTT. Amino acids: CASRLDRGGLEKLFF. Variable domain in full (rest from reference TRBV28 and TRBJ1-4): DVKVTQSSRYLVKRTGEKVFLECVQDMDHENMFWYRQDPGLGLRLIYFSYDVKMKEKGDIPEGYSVSREKKERFSLILESASTNQTSMYLCASRLDRGGLEKLFFGSGTQLSVL.

The gene calls are TRBV14 and TRBJ1-1; D ambiguous. The CDR3 runs to 14 residues. CDR1 SGHDN and CDR2 FVKESK come from the germline V gene. V was trimmed by 0 bases and J by 5 bases, leaving 10 bases between them. The CDR3 spells CASSQEPRRTEAFF. The CDR3 DNA is TGTGCCAGCAGCCAAGAGCCGAGGAGGACTGAAGCTTTCTTT. Filled out from reference TRBV14 and TRBJ1-1, the complete variable domain reads EAGVTQFPSHSVIEKGQTVTLRCDPISGHDNLYWYRRVMGKEIKFLLHFVKESKQDESGMPNNRFLAERTGGTYSTLKVQPAELEDSGVYFCASSQEPRRTEAFFGQGTRLTVV.

This clone was seen more than once but under ten times. This chain connects TRBV10-3 to TRBJ2-7; tentative D call: TRBD2 (6 bases). The CDR3 length is 17 residues. Germline V gene sequence: CDR1 ENHRY, CDR2 SYGVKD. Trimming left V 0 bases short and J 2 bases short, with 17 bases between. The CDR3 DNA follows: TGTGCCATCAGTGAGTCGAGGGTAGCGGTTCCAACCTACGAGCAGTACTTC. Translation: CAISESRVAVPTYEQYF.

This rearrangement joins TRBV5-4 to TRBJ2-2, with 8 bases fitting TRBD1. Germline V CDR1 and CDR2: SGHNT, YYREEE (reference sequence). The CDR3 totals 16 residues. Trimming cost V 5 bases and J 1 base; bases outside gene matches: 7. The chain's CDR3 is CASRERDRLNTGELFF. CDR3 coding DNA: TGTGCCAGCAGGGAGAGGGACAGGTTGAACACCGGGGAGCTGTTTTTT.

The rearrangement links TRBV25-1 to TRBJ2-7, with D hard to call. The CDR3 has 12 residues. V was shortened by 4 bases and J by 7 bases, with 11 bases between the two germline ends. CDR1 and CDR2 from the germline V gene are MGHDK and SYGVNS. CDR3 sequence reads: CASSGPYGEQYF. CDR3 DNA: TGTGCCAGCAGTGGACCCTACGGGGAGCAGTACTTC.

V usage is TRBV18 and J usage is TRBJ2-2; no firm D call. There are 15 residues in the CDR3. Trimming pared 3 bases from V and 4 bases from J, leaving 12 bases between. CDR1 and CDR2 from the germline V gene are KGHSH and LQKENI. CDR3 nucleotide sequence: TGTGCCAGCTCACCGGGCAGCCGGTTCACCGGGGAGCTGTTTTTT. Translation gives CASSPGSRFTGELFF.

This clone occurred a few times. The chain joins TRBV7-3 to TRBJ1-1; the D is unclear. This CDR3 has 15 amino acids. Germline-derived CDR1 and CDR2 are SGHTA and FQGTGA. The V end was cut by 7 bases, the J end by 5 bases, with 20 bases between. CDR3 DNA sequence: TGTGCCAGCAAGCGGACTCCCGGGGAAGTAACTGAAGCTTTCTTT. It specifies CASKRTPGEVTEAFF.